This T cell receptor beta chain was sequenced during a study of shared clonotypes between healthy human individuals. Across the whole study: The donor pool was made up of two women and three men aged 18 to 49. Study-wide results and caveats: Having only a few donors restricted how much genetic and exposure-history diversity was captured. With a handful of donors compared, 4.5% to 6.5% of naive CD4 clonotypes were shared. Estimated clonotype richness was generally higher in naive than memory subsets.

The V and J ends lost 6 bases and 0 bases respectively, with 18 bases between them. CDR1 and CDR2 (germline): SGHTA, FQGNSA. There are 17 residues in the CDR3. Notes on this clone: Antigen specificity is unknown.

The data were produced by immunoSEQ multiplex PCR, yet TCRdb's version contains in-frame clones alone and is incomplete. Among some 1.4 million clones listed, around 97% were seen once. The receptor's source is a man aged 30 to 39 in good health. Source material: naive CD4+ T cells sorted from blood. Subset here: CD45RA+ positively selected. This sequence joins TRBV7-2 and TRBJ2-4; D may be TRBD1 or TRBD2 (6 bases each). CDR3 bases: TGTGCCAGCAGTTGGATAGGGGGGAGCCTAGCCAAAAACATTCAGTACTTC. Amino acids: CASSWIGGSLAKNIQYF. Variable domain in full (rest from reference TRBV7-2 and TRBJ2-4): GAGVSQSPSNKVTEKGKDVELRCDPISGHTALYWYRQSLGQGLEFLIYFQGNSAPDKSGLPSDRFSAERTGGSVSTLTIQRTQQEDSAVYLCASSWIGGSLAKNIQYFGAGTRLSVL.